This TCR beta chain was identified during a study of T cell responses to AZD1222 COVID-19 vaccine. Regarding the study as a whole: Just a handful of people given AZD1222 tested seropositive at baseline.

The method was immunoSEQ multiplex PCR; TCRdb's version includes in-frame clones alone and lacks a portion of them. Counted here are 130,000 to 150,000 clones, 92% occurring once; the ten biggest clones make up under 2%. The CDR3 totals 16 residues. V was pared by 4 bases and J by 4 bases, with 11 bases of the junction left unmatched. Per the germline V gene, CDR1 is SGDLS and CDR2 is YYNGEE. Comment on this clone: Its matching antigen is unknown.

V is TRBV9 and J is TRBJ2-7; 10 bases match TRBD1. This TCR came from an adult in good health. Sample: peripheral blood, taken on day 0 of AZD1222 vaccination. CDR3 in DNA: TGTGCCAGCAGCTCCCCTAGGGACAGGGGACCTTACGAGCAGTACTTC. Amino acid sequence: CASSSPRDRGPYEQYF.